A selection of T cell receptor beta chains follows, all from one sample in a study of CD8 T cells in Susac syndrome. TCRdb recomputed calls from the immunoSEQ multiplex PCR reads with MiXCR, one row per CDR3 protein. Of 100,000 to 150,000 distinct CDR3 sequences listed, 90% to 95% are singletons. Sample: CD4+ T cells from PBMCs. The source is a human donor with multiple sclerosis. Each CDR3 is given with its conserved first and last residue. D genes are given only for firm matches. For some rows the clone size is stated as once, few or many, or as a class when expanded; others skip it.

V gene	J gene	clone size	D gene	CDR3 protein	CDR3 DNA
TRBV4-3	TRBJ2-5	-	-	CASSQDPIGLQTQYF	TGCGCCAGCAGCCAAGATCCGATTGGCTTGCAGACCCAGTACTTC
TRBV20-1	TRBJ1-2	-	-	CSARQTNYGYTF	TGCAGTGCCCGGCAAACTAACTATGGCTACACCTTC
TRBV18	TRBJ1-1	-	-	CASSSGEGVTEAFF	TGTGCCAGCTCATCCGGCGAGGGGGTGACTGAAGCTTTCTTT
TRBV30	TRBJ2-1	-	-	CAWSIRAISYNEQFF	TGTGCCTGGAGTATTCGGGCGATTTCCTACAATGAGCAGTTCTTC
TRBV5-6	TRBJ2-1	-	-	CASSSTGYNEQFF	TGTGCCAGCAGCTCAACAGGGTACAATGAGCAGTTCTTC
TRBV4-2	TRBJ1-1	-	-	CASSQRSRTGFAFF	TGTGCCAGCAGCCAGAGGAGTAGGACGGGGTTCGCTTTCTTT
TRBV18	TRBJ1-1	-	-	CASSPGGMNTEAFF	TGTGCCAGCTCACCAGGAGGAATGAACACTGAAGCTTTCTTT
TRBV12-3/TRBV12-4	TRBJ1-1	-	-	CASTLDYGITEAFF	TGTGCCAGTACGTTGGATTACGGGATCACTGAAGCTTTCTTT
TRBV29-1	TRBJ1-1	-	-	CSVPKTGGEAFF	TGCAGCGTTCCTAAGACAGGAGGTGAAGCTTTCTTT
TRBV29-1	TRBJ2-2	-	-	CSAEVPLRSTGELFF	TGCAGCGCCGAGGTTCCTTTAAGGAGCACCGGGGAGCTGTTTTTT
TRBV15	TRBJ1-2	-	-	CATSRDKTRVNGGYTF	TGTGCCACCAGCAGAGATAAAACGAGGGTGAATGGTGGCTACACCTTC
TRBV20-1	TRBJ2-1	-	-	CSANPPGRNEQFF	TGCAGTGCTAACCCACCAGGGAGGAATGAGCAGTTCTTC
TRBV6-2/TRBV6-3	TRBJ1-3	-	-	CASRLTSGNTIYF	TGTGCCAGCAGACTTACTTCTGGAAACACCATATATTTT
TRBV12-5	TRBJ2-2	-	TRBD1	CASGAGQGGSGELFF	TGTGCTAGTGGCGCTGGACAGGGAGGTTCCGGGGAGCTGTTTTTT
TRBV27	TRBJ1-2	-	TRBD1	CASSHRTGIGYGYTF	TGTGCCAGCAGTCACCGGACAGGGATAGGTTATGGCTACACCTTC
TRBV29-1	TRBJ2-2	-	-	CSGGGGTTGELFF	TGCAGCGGGGGAGGGGGAACTACCGGGGAGCTGTTTTTT
TRBV27	TRBJ2-3	-	-	CASSSSGRPDTQYF	TGTGCCAGCAGTTCTTCAGGGAGGCCAGATACGCAGTATTTT
TRBV12-3/TRBV12-4	TRBJ1-1	-	TRBD1	CASSLGQGRGTEAFF	TGTGCCAGCAGTTTGGGACAGGGCAGGGGCACTGAAGCTTTCTTT
TRBV6-5	TRBJ1-6	-	-	CASSSTGRRYNSPLHF	TGTGCCAGCAGTTCTACAGGGCGGCGGTATAATTCACCCCTCCACTTT
TRBV5-1	TRBJ1-2	-	TRBD1	CASSFGQGASNYGYTF	TGCGCCAGCAGCTTTGGACAGGGGGCGTCTAACTATGGCTACACCTTC
TRBV5-1	TRBJ2-3	-	-	CASSFNADTQYF	TGCGCCAGCAGCTTTAATGCGGATACGCAGTATTTT
TRBV7-3	TRBJ2-5	few	-	CASSLQGRETQYF	TGTGCCAGCAGCTTACAGGGGCGAGAGACCCAGTACTTC
TRBV3-1	TRBJ1-1	-	-	CASSQGENTEAFF	TGTGCCAGCAGCCAAGGAGAGAACACTGAAGCTTTCTTT
TRBV6-2/TRBV6-3	TRBJ1-2	-	-	CASRTAGRDYGYTF	TGTGCCAGCAGAACGGCGGGAAGAGACTATGGCTACACCTTC
TRBV4-3	TRBJ2-5	-	TRBD1	CASSQALGTGQETQYF	TGCGCCAGCAGCCAAGCCCTCGGGACAGGGCAAGAGACCCAGTACTTC
TRBV5-1	TRBJ1-2	-	-	CASSLERQDYGYTF	TGCGCCAGCAGCTTGGAAAGACAGGACTATGGCTACACCTTC
TRBV7-9	TRBJ1-1	-	-	CASSLVPRALNTEAFF	TGTGCCAGCAGCTTAGTTCCCAGGGCGTTAAACACTGAAGCTTTCTTT
TRBV29-1	TRBJ2-5	-	-	CSVERGRETQYF	TGCAGCGTTGAACGGGGCCGGGAGACCCAGTACTTC
TRBV24-1	TRBJ1-4	-	-	CAAQQGYNEKLFF	TGTGCCGCCCAACAGGGTTATAATGAAAAACTGTTTTTT
TRBV29-1	TRBJ2-1	-	-	CSAIQGQYNEQFF	TGCAGCGCGATCCAAGGACAGTACAATGAGCAGTTCTTC
TRBV27	TRBJ2-1	-	-	CASTVSTAAHNEQFF	TGTGCCAGCACGGTTTCTACGGCGGCCCACAATGAGCAGTTCTTC
TRBV4-1	TRBJ2-5	-	-	CASSQITFQETQYF	TGCGCCAGCAGCCAAATCACTTTCCAAGAGACCCAGTACTTC
TRBV7-6	TRBJ2-5	-	-	CASSLLLGRETQYF	TGTGCCAGCAGCTTGTTACTTGGGCGGGAGACCCAGTACTTC
TRBV27	TRBJ2-7	-	-	CASSNPGTLRFEQYF	TGTGCCAGCAGCAACCCCGGGACTCTAAGGTTCGAGCAGTACTTC
TRBV18	TRBJ2-5	-	-	CASSPGQGKSETQYF	TGTGCCAGCTCACCAGGGCAGGGGAAGTCGGAGACCCAGTACTTC
TRBV19	TRBJ2-3	-	-	CASATSGRTDTQYF	TGTGCCAGTGCTACCAGCGGTAGAACGGATACGCAGTATTTT
TRBV20-1	TRBJ2-1	-	TRBD2	CSARDGTSGRPFGRNEQFF	TGCAGTGCTAGAGATGGGACTAGCGGTCGCCCGTTCGGGAGGAATGAGCAGTTCTTC
TRBV20-1	TRBJ1-2	-	-	CSARSTGFHGYTF	TGCAGTGCTAGGTCTACAGGGTTCCATGGCTACACCTTC